The clone carrying this T cell receptor (beta chain) was picked up a small number of times. The data were taken from a study of PD-L1 blockade in urothelial cancer. Assay: immunoSEQ multiplex PCR; the TCRdb copy retains only in-frame clones and omits some. The table records tens of thousands of clones, roughly 75% of them present only once. The germline V gene has CDR1 MNHEY and CDR2 SVGAGI. The CDR3 is 16 amino acids. Trimming removed 0 bases from V and 4 bases from J, with 15 bases in between. As for time point: pretreatment peripheral blood. The clonotype was recovered from a man in his 70s with urothelial cancer. The sample here was PBMCs, taken around atezolizumab (anti-PD-L1) treatment. The rearrangement uses TRBV6-5 and TRBJ1-1; D perhaps matches TRBD1 (5 bases). CDR3 sequence: CASSYSGGTYPTEAFF. The CDR3 DNA is TGTGCCAGCAGTTACTCGGGGGGGACCTATCCCACTGAAGCTTTCTTT.